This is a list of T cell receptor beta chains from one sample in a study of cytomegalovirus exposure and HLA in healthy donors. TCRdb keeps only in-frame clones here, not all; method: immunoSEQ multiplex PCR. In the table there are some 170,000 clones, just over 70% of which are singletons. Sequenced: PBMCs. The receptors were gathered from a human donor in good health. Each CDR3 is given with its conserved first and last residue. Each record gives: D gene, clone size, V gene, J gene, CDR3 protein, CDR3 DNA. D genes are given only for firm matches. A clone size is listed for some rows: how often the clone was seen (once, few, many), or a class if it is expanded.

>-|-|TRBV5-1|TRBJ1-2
CASSLYRDGYTF
TGCGCCAGCAGCTTATACAGGGATGGCTACACCTTC
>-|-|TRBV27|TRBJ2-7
CASSRGAEQYF
TGTGCCAGCAGCCGGGGAGCCGAGCAGTACTTC
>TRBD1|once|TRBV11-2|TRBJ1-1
CASSLGRTGAEAFF
TGTGCCAGCAGCTTAGGGAGGACAGGGGCTGAAGCTTTCTTT
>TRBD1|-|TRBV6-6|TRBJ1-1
CATEKDRLFEAFF
TGTGCCACTGAGAAGGACAGGTTGTTTGAAGCTTTCTTT
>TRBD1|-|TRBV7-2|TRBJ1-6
CASSLRTGGSSPLHF
TGTGCCAGCAGCTTACGGACAGGGGGTAGTTCACCCCTCCACTTT
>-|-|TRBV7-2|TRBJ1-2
CASSPSGGNYGYTF
TGTGCCAGCAGCCCTAGCGGAGGGAACTATGGCTACACCTTC
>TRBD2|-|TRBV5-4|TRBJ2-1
CASSLVAGGLNEQFF
TGTGCCAGCAGCTTGGTAGCGGGGGGGCTCAATGAGCAGTTCTTC
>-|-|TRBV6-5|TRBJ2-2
CASRPGWNTGELFF
TGTGCCAGCAGGCCAGGGTGGAACACCGGGGAGCTGTTTTTT
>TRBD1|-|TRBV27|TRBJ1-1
CASSLGTGGEAFF
TGTGCCAGCAGTCTAGGGACAGGCGGTGAAGCTTTCTTT
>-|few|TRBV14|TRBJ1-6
CASSQDSSPLHF
TGTGCCAGCAGCCAAGATTCGTCACCCCTCCACTTT
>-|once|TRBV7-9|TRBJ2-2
CASSLPGTSTGELFF
TGTGCCAGCAGCTTACCCGGGACTTCCACCGGGGAGCTGTTTTTT
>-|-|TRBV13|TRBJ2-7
CASSLDREGYEQYF
TGTGCCAGCAGCCTAGACAGGGAGGGTTACGAGCAGTACTTC
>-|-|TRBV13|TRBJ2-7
CASSPETVRGYEQYF
TGTGCCAGCAGCCCCGAGACAGTAAGGGGCTACGAGCAGTACTTC
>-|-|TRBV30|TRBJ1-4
CAWSLGLNRKLNEKLFF
TGTGCCTGGAGTCTGGGACTGAACAGGAAACTTAATGAAAAACTGTTTTTT
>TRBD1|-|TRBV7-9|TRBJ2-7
CASTLLGTGDYEQYF
TGTGCCAGCACCCTATTAGGGACAGGGGATTACGAGCAGTACTTC
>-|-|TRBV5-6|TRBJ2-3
CASSFGTGRTDTQYF
TGTGCCAGCAGCTTCGGAACAGGGCGCACAGATACGCAGTATTTT
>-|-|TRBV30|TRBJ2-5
CAWSVLLRWEQYF
TGTGCCTGGAGTGTACTCCTCAGGTGGGAGCAGTACTTC
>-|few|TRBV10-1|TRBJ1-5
CATSPEYNQPQHF
TGCGCCACCTCGCCGGAGTACAATCAGCCCCAGCATTTT
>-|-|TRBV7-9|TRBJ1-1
CASSSRGTANTEAFF
TGTGCCAGCAGCTCCCGCGGGACGGCCAACACTGAAGCTTTCTTT
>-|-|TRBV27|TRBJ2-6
CASRTISGSGDSGANVLTF
TGTGCCAGCAGAACAATTTCGGGCAGCGGCGACTCTGGGGCCAACGTCCTGACTTTC
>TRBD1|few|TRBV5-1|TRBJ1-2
CASSQTGTGMASGYTF
TGCGCCAGCAGCCAAACCGGGACAGGGATGGCAAGTGGCTACACCTTC
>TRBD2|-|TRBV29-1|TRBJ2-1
CSVLASGGREQFF
TGCAGCGTTTTGGCTAGCGGGGGGCGTGAGCAGTTCTTC
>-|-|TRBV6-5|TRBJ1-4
CASSSTDLTGEKLFF
TGTGCCAGCAGTTCCACCGACCTAACCGGGGAAAAACTGTTTTTT
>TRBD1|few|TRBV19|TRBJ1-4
CASTSNRGQGEKLFF
TGTGCCAGTACCTCGAATAGGGGGCAGGGTGAAAAACTGTTTTTT
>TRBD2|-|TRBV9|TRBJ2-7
CASSVSSGGRYEQYF
TGTGCCAGCAGCGTATCTAGCGGGGGCCGCTACGAGCAGTACTTC
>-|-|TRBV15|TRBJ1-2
CATSDGTSGGAYGYTF
TGTGCCACCAGCGACGGCACATCTGGGGGGGCCTATGGCTACACCTTC